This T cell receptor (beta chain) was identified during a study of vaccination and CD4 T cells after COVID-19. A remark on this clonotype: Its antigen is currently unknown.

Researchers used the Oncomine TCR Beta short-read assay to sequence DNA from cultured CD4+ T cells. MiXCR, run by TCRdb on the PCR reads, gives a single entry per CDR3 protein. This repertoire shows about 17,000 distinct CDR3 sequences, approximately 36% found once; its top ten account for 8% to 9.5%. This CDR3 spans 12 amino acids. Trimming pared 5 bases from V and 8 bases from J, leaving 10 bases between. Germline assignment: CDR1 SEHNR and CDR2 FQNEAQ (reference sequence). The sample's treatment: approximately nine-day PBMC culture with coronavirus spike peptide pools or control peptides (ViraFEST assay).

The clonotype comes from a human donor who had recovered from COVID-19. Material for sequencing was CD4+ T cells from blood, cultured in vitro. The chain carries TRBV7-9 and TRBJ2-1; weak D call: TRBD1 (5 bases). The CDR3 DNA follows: TGTGCCAGCAGCCGGACAACCGATGAGCAGTTCTTC. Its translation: CASSRTTDEQFF.